The T cell receptor beta chain under discussion was sequenced for a study of T cell responses to AZD1222 COVID-19 vaccine. Study at large: Samples with a second dose at about 4 or about 12 weeks were pooled together. Study-wide results and caveats: Unmutated regions of variants are reportedly targeted by nearly half of spike-specific TCRs. Possibly, clonal diversity was underestimated; donors were largely white British and included more females. Baseline seropositives among AZD1222 recipients totaled only 5 to 7.

As to this clone: What it binds is unknown.

Assay: immunoSEQ multiplex PCR; the TCRdb copy retains only in-frame clones and omits some. The top ten hold about 5.8% of the sample, which has about 85,000 clones, nearly 90% seen once. Trimming stripped 3 bases from V and 3 bases from J, with 9 bases between. The CDR3 has 13 amino acids. Per germline, CDR1 MNHEY and CDR2 SMNVEV (reference sequence). The sample was peripheral blood, taken on day 0 of AZD1222 vaccination. The receptor's source is an adult in good health. V and J are TRBV27 and TRBJ2-7; D is possibly TRBD1 or TRBD2 (5 bases each). The CDR3 region is CASSLAGSYEQYF. The DNA of the CDR3 is TGTGCCAGCAGTTTGGCAGGGAGCTACGAGCAGTACTTC.